The T cell receptor beta chain under discussion was sequenced for a study of technical replicates of blood from a handful of donors. The J segment lost 2 bases and the V segment lost 8 bases, leaving 6 bases of the junction unmatched. This CDR3 contains 15 residues. CDR1 and CDR2 (germline): LNHNV, YYDKDF (reference sequence). The data were produced by immunoSEQ multiplex PCR, yet TCRdb's version contains in-frame clones alone and is incomplete. Altogether approximately 93,000 clones are present, over 85% being singletons, with the ten largest covering around 0.25%. The sequence came from a human donor in good health. The rearrangement joins TRBV15 to TRBJ2-2; 9 positions match TRBD1. The source material was T cells isolated from PBMCs. This CDR3 reads CATGDRVTNTGELFF. In nucleotides, the CDR3 is TGTGCCACCGGGGACAGGGTCACAAACACCGGGGAGCTGTTTTTT. Combining the CDR3 with reference TRBV15 and TRBJ2-2 gives the whole variable domain DAMVIQNPRYQVTQFGKPVTLSCSQTLNHNVMYWYQQKSSQAPKLLFHYYDKDFNNEADTPDNFQSRRPNTSFCFLDIRSPGLGDTAMYLCATGDRVTNTGELFFGEGSRLTVL.